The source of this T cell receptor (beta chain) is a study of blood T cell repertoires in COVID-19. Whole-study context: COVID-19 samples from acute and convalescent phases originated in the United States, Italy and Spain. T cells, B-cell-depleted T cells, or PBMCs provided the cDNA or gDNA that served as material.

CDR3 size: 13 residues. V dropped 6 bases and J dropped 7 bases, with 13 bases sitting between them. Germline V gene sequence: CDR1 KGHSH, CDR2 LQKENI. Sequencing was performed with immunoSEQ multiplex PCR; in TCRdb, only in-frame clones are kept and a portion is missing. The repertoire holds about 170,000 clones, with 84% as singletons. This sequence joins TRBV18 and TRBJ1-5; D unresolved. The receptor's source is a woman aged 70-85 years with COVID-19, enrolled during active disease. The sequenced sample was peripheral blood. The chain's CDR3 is CASSLWEGQPQHF. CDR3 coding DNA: TGTGCCAGCTCCTTATGGGAGGGACAGCCCCAGCATTTT.